These 7 T cell receptor beta chains share one sample of origin, sequenced in a study of shared clonotypes between healthy human individuals. Clones were read by immunoSEQ multiplex PCR, and TCRdb kept only the in-frame ones, dropping some. The sample contains hundreds of thousands of clones, 79% of which appear only once. Sample: PBMCs. These receptors came from a woman between 40 and 55 years old in good health. Some clones in this sample may be carry-over from other donors' samples.

V gene TRBV10-3 combines with J gene TRBJ2-1, with 14 bases matching TRBD2. Germline V gene lookup returns CDR1 ENHRY and CDR2 SYGVKD. The CDR3 runs to 14 residues. Trimming removed 9 bases from V and 7 bases from J; junction bases left unmatched: 5. The CDR3 reads CAITGLAGENEQFF. The CDR3 region has the DNA TGTGCCATAACGGGACTAGCGGGAGAAAATGAGCAGTTCTTC.

The V and J genes are TRBV11-1 and TRBJ1-1, with D unclear. Trimming took 1 base from V and 5 from J, leaving 11 bases between them. Germline loops: CDR1 SGHAT, CDR2 FQDESV (reference sequence). CDR3 length equals 14 residues. The CDR3 nucleotides are TGTGCCAGCAGCTTAGGGCTGGATTGGACTGAAGCTTTCTTT. Protein sequence: CASSLGLDWTEAFF. Full variable domain (remainder filled in from reference TRBV11-1 and TRBJ1-1): EAEVAQSPRYKITEKSQAVAFWCDPISGHATLYWYRQILGQGPELLVQFQDESVVDDSQLPKDRFSAERLKGVDSTLKIQPAELGDSAMYLCASSLGLDWTEAFFGQGTRLTVV.

Turning to this clone: One end of the junction does not line up with germline, which may come from a read error. This chain connects TRBV7-7 to TRBJ2-2; D not certain. CDR3 length equals 14 residues. Germline V gene data show CDR1 as SSHAT and CDR2 as FNYEAQ (reference sequence). The CDR3 loop is CASSFSPDTGELFF. The CDR3 DNA reads as TGTGCTAGCAGCTTTTCACCAGACACCGGGGAGCTGTTTTTT. Looking up the rest from reference TRBV7-7 and TRBJ2-2 gives the full variable domain: GAGVSQSPRYKVTKRGQDVTLRCDPISSHATLYWYQQALGQGPEFLTYFNYEAQPDKSGLPSDRFSAERPEGSISTLTIQRTEQRDSAMYRCASSFSPDTGELFFGEGSRLTVL.

This chain joins TRBV18 and TRBJ1-5; D is possibly TRBD1 (6 bases). V gave up 3 bases and J gave up 10 bases, with 13 bases separating them. The germline CDR1 and CDR2 sequences are KGHSH and LQKENI. There are 13 residues in the CDR3. Here the CDR3 reads CASSPDRISPQHF. The CDR3 DNA is TGTGCCAGCTCACCGGACAGAATCAGCCCCCAGCATTTT.

J is TRBJ1-1 and V is TRBV5-4; D call uncertain. Trimming cost V 4 bases and J 4 bases, with 8 bases left between them. The CDR3 covers 12 residues. Germline V gene sequence: CDR1 SGHNT, CDR2 YYREEE (reference sequence). CDR3 residues: CASSLGSTEAFF. CDR3 sequence (DNA): TGTGCCAGCAGCCTGGGGAGCACTGAAGCTTTCTTT.

The chain couples TRBV19 to TRBJ1-2; D remains unclear. The CDR3 contains 13 residues. V was cut by 3 bases and J by 4 bases, with 9 bases left in between. CDR1 LNHDA and CDR2 SQIVND come from the germline V gene (reference sequence). The CDR3 loop reads CASSMMGVYGYTF. CDR3 nucleotides: TGTGCCAGTAGTATGATGGGAGTCTATGGCTACACCTTC.

The chain employs TRBV15 and TRBJ1-2; 9 bases match TRBD1. V dropped 2 bases and J dropped 2; count of bases not matched to a gene: 6. Germline V CDR1 and CDR2: LNHNV, YYDKDF (reference sequence). This CDR3 is built from 16 residues. The CDR3 DNA reads as TGTGCCACCAGCAGACTACCAGGGACAGGGAACTATGGCTACACCTTC. It yields the protein CATSRLPGTGNYGYTF. The full variable domain, completed using reference TRBV15 and TRBJ1-2, is DAMVIQNPRYQVTQFGKPVTLSCSQTLNHNVMYWYQQKSSQAPKLLFHYYDKDFNNEADTPDNFQSRRPNTSFCFLDIRSPGLGDTAMYLCATSRLPGTGNYGYTFGSGTRLTVV.